This entry concerns a single TCR beta chain. Its cognate antigen is unknown. CDR1 and CDR2 (germline): SGHKS, YYEKEE (reference sequence). Trimming pared 0 bases from V and 8 bases from J, leaving 8 bases between. The CDR3 is made up of 12 amino acids. The sample comes from a study of T cell responses to AZD1222 COVID-19 vaccine. Assay used: immunoSEQ multiplex PCR; TCRdb lists only in-frame clones, some missing. The data contain approximately 150,000 clones, 70% to 90% of them singletons. Study conclusions and caveats: Spike-specific TCR breadth and depth rose after two AZD1222 doses.

V and J are TRBV5-5 and TRBJ1-2; D not certain. This sample comprised peripheral blood, obtained on day 0 of AZD1222 vaccination. The sequence derives from an adult in good health. The CDR3, as DNA: TGTGCCAGCAGCTTGGCTGGGCGGGGCTACACCTTC. It specifies CASSLAGRGYTF.